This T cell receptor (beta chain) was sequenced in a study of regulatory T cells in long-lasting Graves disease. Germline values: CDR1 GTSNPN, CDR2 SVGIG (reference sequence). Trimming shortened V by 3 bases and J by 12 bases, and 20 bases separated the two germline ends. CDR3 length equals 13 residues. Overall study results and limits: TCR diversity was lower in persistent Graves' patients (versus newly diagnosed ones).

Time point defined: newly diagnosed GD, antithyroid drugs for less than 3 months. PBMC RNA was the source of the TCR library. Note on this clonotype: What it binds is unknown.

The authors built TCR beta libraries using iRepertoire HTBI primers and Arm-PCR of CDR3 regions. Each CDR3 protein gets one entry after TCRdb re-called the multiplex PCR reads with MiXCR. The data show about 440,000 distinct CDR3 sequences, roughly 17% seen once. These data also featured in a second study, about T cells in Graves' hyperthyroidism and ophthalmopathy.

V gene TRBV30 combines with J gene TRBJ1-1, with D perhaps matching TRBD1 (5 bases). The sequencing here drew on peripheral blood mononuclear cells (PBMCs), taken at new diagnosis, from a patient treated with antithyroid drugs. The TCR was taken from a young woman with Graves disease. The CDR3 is CAWRDRTTAGSFF. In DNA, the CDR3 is TGTGCCTGGAGGGACCGGACAACGGCGGGTTCTTTCTTT.